This T cell receptor beta chain emerged from a study of T cells in Graves' hyperthyroidism and ophthalmopathy (dated by TCRdb to about 2019). In terms of the full investigation: Peripheral blood samples were taken at the time of initial diagnosis, prior to any treatment. TCR Vbeta CDR3 sequencing of around 130 peripheral blood samples (over 40 ophthalmopathy, about 74 hyperthyroidism and 17 progressor patients) is reported in the paper. In addition, the study compared T-cell repertoires in thyroid tissue and in blood from roughly six Graves' hyperthyroidism patients. After blood sampling, hyperthyroidism patients were treated with methimazole at a starting dose of 30 mg daily, and ophthalmopathy patients were treated with high-dose intravenous methylprednisolone. TCR V-J signatures able to tell the groups apart were searched for in a discovery cohort of 95 to 100 patients, of whom roughly 42 had Graves' ophthalmopathy and 57 had stable Graves' hyperthyroidism. An independent validation cohort of under 20 hyperthyroidism patients and 17 patients who later progressed to ophthalmopathy tested prospective prediction of ophthalmopathy. For training and testing, the 110 or so patients in the discovery cohort were randomly divided in a 7:3 ratio.

Study-level results and caveats: No statistical method was used to fix the sample size in advance, and group allocation was not hidden from the investigators. A model built on a 13 V-J signature distinguished ophthalmopathy from stable hyperthyroidism, reaching 87.88% sensitivity and under 84% specificity in cross-validation and 80%/75% in testing. In validation, the model predicted progression to ophthalmopathy a median of 6.5 months before onset, with over 55% sensitivity and roughly 79% specificity. Blood samples also contained most of the expanded thyroid clonotypes (frequency above 0.001), which suggests that blood repertoires may reflect thyroid immune responses.

CDR1 and CDR2 are read off the germline V gene as SNHLY and FYNNEI. The CDR3 starts with the cysteine, ends with the phenylalanine, and has 15 residues. CDR3 DNA only is kept here, 45 bases in frame from base 1. The V end loses 6 bases and the J end loses 7 bases, and a stretch of 19 bases separates them. In the ophthalmopathy patients, disease was moderately to severely active, with a Clinical Activity Score of 3 or more, a NOSPECS grade of 4 or more, and a duration of less than 3 months. Any patient with an uncontrolled infection, another autoimmune disease, pregnancy or lactation was excluded. Clinical symptoms, serum thyroxine and TRAb, thyroid ultrasound, and orbital computed tomography formed the basis for the diagnoses. PBMCs were separated from 10 ml of fresh peripheral blood using Ficoll-Paque density gradient centrifugation. Total RNA was extracted using Trizol reagent, and RNA quality was assessed on an Agilent 2100 Bioanalyzer.

The TCR beta CDR3 regions were amplified from the RNA transcripts. The TCR CDR3 was subjected to a first round of RT-PCR using the HTBI primer set and the Qiagen OneStep RT-PCR kit. Libraries were constructed in a second round of multiplex PCR, after which size selection and purification were carried out. The libraries were sequenced on an Illumina HiSeq2000 using paired-end 100 bp reads. As for the original processing: SOAPnuke was used to process the raw data, throwing out any read that contained adapters or uncalled bases, had a mean Phred below 15, or lacked an exact constant-primer or identifier match. High-quality paired reads were merged with COPE v1.2.5, and unique nucleotide sequences were defined as clonotypes. MiTCR v1.1 was used to align the clonotypes against IMGT TRBV, TRBD and TRBJ reference segments. The analysis included only V-J combinations with a frequency above 0.0001, which together covered around 99% of the repertoires. A TCS score was defined as the ratio of F50 (clonal expansion) to E x V (chaos), with BLOSUM62-based TCRdist applied between CDR3 peptides within each V-J. Welch's t-statistics and random forest reduced fewer than 550 V-J features to about 13, which were used in a naive Bayes classifier (R e1071). TCRdb's own reprocessing of the public reads used fastp at Q25 and MiXCR and kept productive beta chains. Rows are combined by CDR3 protein, so each entry shows the most common genes and DNA. For this entry, the V and J calls and clone size follow TCRdb and not the study's own pipeline. The sample contains 550,000 to 600,000 distinct CDR3 sequences, 14% of them found a single time. The top ten hold approximately 6.4% of the sample.

This clonotype was recorded at least ten times. The antigen it recognizes is unknown. Qualities for individual bases were not recorded, and no much larger clone is one base off. The chain uses TRBV2 and TRBJ2-1; the D gene remains uncertain. The sample was blood. This TCR was recovered from a young woman with Graves' ophthalmopathy. DNA sequence: TGTGCCAGCAGCCAAGGCGGCCTTGGGAAGAATGAGCAGTTCTTC. Translated, it gives CASSQGGLGKNEQFF.